This T cell receptor beta chain was identified during a study of blood T cell repertoires in COVID-19. Study background: There were acute and convalescent COVID-19 samples, and they came from the United States, Italy and Spain. T cells, B-cell-depleted T cells, or PBMCs provided the cDNA or gDNA that served as material.

CDR3 size: 11 residues. The germline V gene encodes CDR1 MGHDK and CDR2 SYGVNS. Between the trimmed V and J ends, which lost 10 bases and 4 bases, there was a span of 11 bases. In the original analysis: Amplification of reference gene primers was used by the study to estimate nucleated cell counts. Profiled with immunoSEQ multiplex PCR; TCRdb holds only in-frame clones, not every one. That table is the source of V, J and clone size, and D and trimming were worked out from the DNA. The sample has roughly 300,000 clones, approximately 86% seen once. The TCR comes from a man aged 18-30 years with active or convalescent COVID-19. The sample consisted of peripheral blood. This chain uses TRBV25-1 with TRBJ2-7, with D perhaps TRBD1 (5 bases). CDR3 region: CANIQGYEQYF. The CDR3 DNA is TGTGCCAATATCCAGGGTTACGAGCAGTACTTC.